The subject of this entry is one T cell receptor (beta chain). What it binds is not known. These data belong to a study of Graves' ophthalmopathy and Graves' hyperthyroidism. Study results and caveats: Detection in blood was also observed for most expanded thyroid clonotypes above 0.001 frequency.

The authors amplified TCR beta CDR3 regions, and they did so from RNA transcripts for repertoire sequencing. RT-PCR in the first round used HTBI primers; a second-round multiplex PCR followed. In TCRdb, the multiplex PCR reads were re-called with MiXCR into one record per CDR3 protein. Among hundreds of thousands of distinct CDR3 sequences listed, over 40% were seen once. Moderately to severely active ophthalmopathy under 3 months, CAS at least 3, NOSPECS at least 4. Other autoimmune diseases, uncontrolled infections, pregnancy and lactation each led to patient exclusion. Germline V CDR1 and CDR2: MNHNS, SASEGT. The V and J ends lost 7 bases and 3 bases respectively, with 19 bases between them. This CDR3 has 15 amino acids.

The chain carries TRBV6-1 and TRBJ2-7; tentative D call: TRBD1 (5 bases). Source material: peripheral blood. The TCR originated in an adult man with Graves' ophthalmopathy. The CDR3 here is CASTDGASWSYEQYF. The CDR3, as DNA: TGTGCCAGCACCGATGGGGCCTCCTGGAGCTACGAGCAGTACTTC.